Below, 2 T cell receptor beta chains from the same sample are listed, as sequenced in a study of CD8 T cells in ankylosing spondylitis. Using its own MiXCR run on the 5' RACE reads, TCRdb lists one record per CDR3 protein. Of 380,000 or so distinct CDR3 sequences in the sample, approximately 22% were seen once. Input material: blood, either unsorted or a sorted T cell fraction (not recorded which). These TCRs come from a male donor with ankylosing spondylitis or in good health (not recorded which).

The genes are TRBV7-9 and TRBJ2-1, with 7 bases aligning to TRBD2. Germline V gene sequence: CDR1 SEHNR, CDR2 FQNEAQ (reference sequence). V lost 1 base, J lost 8 bases, and 5 bases stayed unmatched. There are 14 residues in the CDR3. The CDR3 here is CASSLGEGSDEQFF. For the CDR3, the DNA is TGTGCCAGCAGCTTAGGGGAGGGCTCGGATGAGCAGTTCTTC.

This chain joins TRBV27 and TRBJ1-2, with a tentative D call TRBD1 (6 bases). V was clipped by 7 bases and J by 4 bases, with 16 bases between them. The CDR3 has 14 amino acids. Per the germline V gene, CDR1 is MNHEY and CDR2 is SMNVEV (reference sequence). CDR3 region: CASKSRGDFYGYTF. As DNA, the CDR3 is TGTGCCAGCAAAAGCAGGGGAGATTTCTATGGCTACACCTTC.